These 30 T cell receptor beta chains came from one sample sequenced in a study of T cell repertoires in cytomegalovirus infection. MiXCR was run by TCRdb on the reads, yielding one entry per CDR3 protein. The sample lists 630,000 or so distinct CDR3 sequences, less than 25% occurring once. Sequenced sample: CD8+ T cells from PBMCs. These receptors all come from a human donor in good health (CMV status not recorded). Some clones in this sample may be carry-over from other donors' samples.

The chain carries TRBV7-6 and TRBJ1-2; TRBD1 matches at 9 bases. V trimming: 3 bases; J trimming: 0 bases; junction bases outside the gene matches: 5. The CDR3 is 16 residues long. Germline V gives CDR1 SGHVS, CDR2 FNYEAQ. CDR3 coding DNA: TGTGCCAGCAGCTTCGGACAGGGGTATACTAACTATGGCTACACCTTC. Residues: CASSFGQGYTNYGYTF.

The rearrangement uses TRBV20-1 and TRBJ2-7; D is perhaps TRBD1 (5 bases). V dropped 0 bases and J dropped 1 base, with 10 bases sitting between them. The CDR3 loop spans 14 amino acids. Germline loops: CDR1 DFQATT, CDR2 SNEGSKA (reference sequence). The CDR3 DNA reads TGCAGTGCTAGAGATCTAGACAGATCCTACGAGCAGTACTTC. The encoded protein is CSARDLDRSYEQYF.

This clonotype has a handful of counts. The CDR3 coding sequence is TGTGCCAGCAGCACTCGTCTAGCGGGGGGTTCACCAGCAGATACGCAGTATTTT. This codes for CASSTRLAGGSPADTQYF. The chain joins TRBV9 to TRBJ2-3; 11 nucleotides align to TRBD2. The CDR3 totals 18 residues. In germline, CDR1 is SGDLS, CDR2 YYNGEE. V lost 4 bases to trimming and J lost 4 bases; unmatched junction nucleotides: 14.

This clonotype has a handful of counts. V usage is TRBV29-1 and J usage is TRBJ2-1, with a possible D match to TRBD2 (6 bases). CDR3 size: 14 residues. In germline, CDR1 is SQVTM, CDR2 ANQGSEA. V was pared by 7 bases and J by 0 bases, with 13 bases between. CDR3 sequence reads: CSAPGGSSYNEQFF. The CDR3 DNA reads TGCAGCGCCCCCGGGGGAAGCTCCTACAATGAGCAGTTCTTC.

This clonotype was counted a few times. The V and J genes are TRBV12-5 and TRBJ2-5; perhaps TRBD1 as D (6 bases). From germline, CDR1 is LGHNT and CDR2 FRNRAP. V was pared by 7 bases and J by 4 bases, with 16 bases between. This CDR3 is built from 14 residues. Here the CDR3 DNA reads TGTGCTAGTGCGAGTTCAGACAGGACAGAGACCCAGTACTTC. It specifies CASASSDRTETQYF.

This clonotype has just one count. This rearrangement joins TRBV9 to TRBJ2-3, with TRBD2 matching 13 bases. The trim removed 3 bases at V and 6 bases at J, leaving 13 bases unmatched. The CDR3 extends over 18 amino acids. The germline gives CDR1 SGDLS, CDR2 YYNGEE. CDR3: CASSAYGTSGGAADTQYF. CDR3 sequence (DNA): TGTGCCAGCAGCGCCTACGGTACTAGCGGGGGGGCCGCGGATACGCAGTATTTT.

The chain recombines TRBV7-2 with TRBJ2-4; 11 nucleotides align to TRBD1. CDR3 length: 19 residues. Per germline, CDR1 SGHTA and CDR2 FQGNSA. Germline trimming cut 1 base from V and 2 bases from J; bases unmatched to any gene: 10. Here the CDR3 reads CASSLVGPPDRGPKNIQYF. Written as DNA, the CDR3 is TGTGCCAGCAGCTTAGTAGGGCCCCCGGACAGGGGGCCCAAAAACATTCAGTACTTC.

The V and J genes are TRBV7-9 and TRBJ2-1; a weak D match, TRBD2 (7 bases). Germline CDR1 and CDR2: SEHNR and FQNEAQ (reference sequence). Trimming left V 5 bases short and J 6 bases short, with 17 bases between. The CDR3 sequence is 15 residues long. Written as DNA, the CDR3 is TGTGCCAGCAGCCAACTAGGGGGGGCCGGCAATGAGCAGTTCTTC. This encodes CASSQLGGAGNEQFF.

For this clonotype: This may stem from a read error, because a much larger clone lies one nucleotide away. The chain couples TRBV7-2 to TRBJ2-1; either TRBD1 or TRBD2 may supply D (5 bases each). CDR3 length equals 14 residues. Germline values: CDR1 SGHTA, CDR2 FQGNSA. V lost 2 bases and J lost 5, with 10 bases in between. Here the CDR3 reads CTSSLYGGNNEQFF. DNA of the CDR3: TGTACCAGCAGCTTATATGGGGGTAACAATGAGCAGTTCTTC.

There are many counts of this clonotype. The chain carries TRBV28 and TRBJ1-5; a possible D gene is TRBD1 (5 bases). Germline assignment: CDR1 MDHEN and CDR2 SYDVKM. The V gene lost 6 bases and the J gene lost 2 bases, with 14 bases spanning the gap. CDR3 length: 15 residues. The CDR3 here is CASSPGPGGNQPQHF. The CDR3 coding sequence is TGTGCCAGCAGCCCGGGCCCGGGGGGCAATCAGCCCCAGCATTTT.

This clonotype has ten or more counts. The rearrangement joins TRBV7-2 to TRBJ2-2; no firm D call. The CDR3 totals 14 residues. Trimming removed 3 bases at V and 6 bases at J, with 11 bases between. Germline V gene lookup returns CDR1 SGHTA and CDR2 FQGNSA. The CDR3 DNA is TGTGCCAGCAGCTTCCCGAACGCAGCCGGGGAGCTGTTTTTT. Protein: CASSFPNAAGELFF. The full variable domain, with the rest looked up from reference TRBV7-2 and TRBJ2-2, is GAGVSQSPSNKVTEKGKDVELRCDPISGHTALYWYRQSLGQGLEFLIYFQGNSAPDKSGLPSDRFSAERTGGSVSTLTIQRTQQEDSAVYLCASSFPNAAGELFFGEGSRLTVL.

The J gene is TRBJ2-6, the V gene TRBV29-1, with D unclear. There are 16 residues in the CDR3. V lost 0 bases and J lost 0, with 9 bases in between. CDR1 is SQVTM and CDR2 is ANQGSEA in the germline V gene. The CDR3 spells CSVEETFLSGANVLTF. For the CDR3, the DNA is TGCAGCGTTGAAGAGACATTCCTCTCTGGGGCCAACGTCCTGACTTTC.

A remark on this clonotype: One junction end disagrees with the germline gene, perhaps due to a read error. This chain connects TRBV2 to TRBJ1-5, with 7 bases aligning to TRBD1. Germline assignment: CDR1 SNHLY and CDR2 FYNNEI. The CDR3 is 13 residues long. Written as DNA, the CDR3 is TGTGCCGGCAGGGGGTTATTAAATCAGCCCCAGCATTTT. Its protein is CAGRGLLNQPQHF.

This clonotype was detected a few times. CDR3 bases: TGTGCCAGCAGCGCGTCAGGAAACGGCTACACCTTC. Its translation: CASSASGNGYTF. The rearrangement links TRBV9 to TRBJ1-2; D gene unclear. This CDR3 is built from 12 residues. Germline loops: CDR1 SGDLS, CDR2 YYNGEE. The V and J ends lost 3 bases and 8 bases respectively, with 11 bases between them.

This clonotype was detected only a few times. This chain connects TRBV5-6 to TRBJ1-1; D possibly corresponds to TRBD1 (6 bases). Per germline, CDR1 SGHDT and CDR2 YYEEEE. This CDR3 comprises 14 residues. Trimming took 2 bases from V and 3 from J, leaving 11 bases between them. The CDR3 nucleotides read TGTGCCAGCAGCTTCTCAGGGGATGACACTGAAGCTTTCTTT. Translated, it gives CASSFSGDDTEAFF.

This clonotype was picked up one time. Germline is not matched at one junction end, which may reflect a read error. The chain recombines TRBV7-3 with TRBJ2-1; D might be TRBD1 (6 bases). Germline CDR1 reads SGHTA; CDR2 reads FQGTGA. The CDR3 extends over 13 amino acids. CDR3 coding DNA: TGTGTCAGCAGCTGGGACAACTACAATGAGCAGTTCTTC. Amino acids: CVSSWDNYNEQFF.

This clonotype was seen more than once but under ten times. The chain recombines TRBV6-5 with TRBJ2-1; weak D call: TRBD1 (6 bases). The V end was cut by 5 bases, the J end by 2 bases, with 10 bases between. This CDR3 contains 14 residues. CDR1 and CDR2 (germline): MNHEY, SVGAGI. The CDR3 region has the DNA TGTGCCAGCAGTCCGGACAGTCCCTACAATGAGCAGTTCTTC. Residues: CASSPDSPYNEQFF.

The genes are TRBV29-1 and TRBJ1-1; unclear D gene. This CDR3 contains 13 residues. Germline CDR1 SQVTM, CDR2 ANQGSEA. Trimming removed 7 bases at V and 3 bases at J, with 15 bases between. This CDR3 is CSALNERDTEAFF. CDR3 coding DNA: TGCAGCGCCCTCAATGAACGGGACACTGAAGCTTTCTTT. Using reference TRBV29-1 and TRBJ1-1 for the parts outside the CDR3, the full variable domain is SAVISQKPSRDICQRGTSLTIQCQVDSQVTMMFWYRQQPGQSLTLIATANQGSEATYESGFVIDKFPISRPNLTFSTLTVSNMSPEDSSIYLCSALNERDTEAFFGQGTRLTVV.

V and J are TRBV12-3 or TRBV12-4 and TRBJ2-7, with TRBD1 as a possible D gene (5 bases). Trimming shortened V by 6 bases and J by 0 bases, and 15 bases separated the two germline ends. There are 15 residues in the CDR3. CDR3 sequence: CASRPGASSSYEQYF. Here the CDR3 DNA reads TGTGCCAGCAGGCCTGGGGCGTCGAGCTCCTACGAGCAGTACTTC.

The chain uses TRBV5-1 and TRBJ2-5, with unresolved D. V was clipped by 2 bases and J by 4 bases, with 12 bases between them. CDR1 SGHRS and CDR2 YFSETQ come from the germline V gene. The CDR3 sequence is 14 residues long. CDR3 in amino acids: CASSFEVFGETQYF. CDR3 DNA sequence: TGCGCCAGCAGCTTCGAGGTTTTCGGAGAGACCCAGTACTTC.

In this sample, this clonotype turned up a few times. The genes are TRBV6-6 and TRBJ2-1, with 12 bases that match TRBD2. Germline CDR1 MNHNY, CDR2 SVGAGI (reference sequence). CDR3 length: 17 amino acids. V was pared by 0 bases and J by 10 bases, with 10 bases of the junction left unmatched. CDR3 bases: TGTGCCAGCAGTTACTCGGGTCTAGCGGGGGGGGATATAGAGCAGTTCTTC. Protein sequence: CASSYSGLAGGDIEQFF.

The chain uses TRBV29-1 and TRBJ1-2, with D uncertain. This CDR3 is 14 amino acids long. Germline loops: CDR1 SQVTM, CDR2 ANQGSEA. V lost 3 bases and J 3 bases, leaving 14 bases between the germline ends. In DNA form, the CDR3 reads TGCAGCGTTGAGCGGAACACCCCCGACTATGGCTACACCTTC. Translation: CSVERNTPDYGYTF.

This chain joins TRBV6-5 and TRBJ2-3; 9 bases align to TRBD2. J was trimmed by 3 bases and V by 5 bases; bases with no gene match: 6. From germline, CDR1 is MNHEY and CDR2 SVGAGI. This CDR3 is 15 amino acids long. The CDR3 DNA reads TGTGCCAGCAGTCCCCAAGCGGGGGGAACAGATACGCAGTATTTT. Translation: CASSPQAGGTDTQYF.

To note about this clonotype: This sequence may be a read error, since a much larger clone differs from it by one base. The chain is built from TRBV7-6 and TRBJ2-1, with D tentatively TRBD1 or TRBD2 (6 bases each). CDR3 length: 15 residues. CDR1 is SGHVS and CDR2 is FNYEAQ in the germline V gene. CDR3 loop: CAGSLRGEDHNEQFF. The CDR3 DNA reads TGTGCCGGCAGCTTAAGGGGGGAAGATCACAATGAGCAGTTCTTC.

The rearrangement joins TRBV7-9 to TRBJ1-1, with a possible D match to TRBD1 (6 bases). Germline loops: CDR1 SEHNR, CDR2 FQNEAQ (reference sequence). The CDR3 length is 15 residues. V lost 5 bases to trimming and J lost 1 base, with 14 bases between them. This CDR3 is CASSANRVTNTEAFF. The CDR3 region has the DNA TGTGCCAGCAGCGCAAACAGGGTGACGAACACTGAAGCTTTCTTT.

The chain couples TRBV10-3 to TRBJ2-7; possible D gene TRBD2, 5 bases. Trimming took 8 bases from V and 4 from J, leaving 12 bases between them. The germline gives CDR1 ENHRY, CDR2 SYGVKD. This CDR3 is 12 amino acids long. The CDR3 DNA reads TGTGCCATCGGACTTAACCTTTACGAGCAGTACGTC. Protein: CAIGLNLYEQYV.

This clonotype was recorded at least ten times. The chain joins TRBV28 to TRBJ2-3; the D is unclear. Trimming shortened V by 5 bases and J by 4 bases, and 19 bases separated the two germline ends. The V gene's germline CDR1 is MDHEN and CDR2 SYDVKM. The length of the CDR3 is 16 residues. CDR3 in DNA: TGTGCCAGCAGTCTCGGACGCCGATTTCATTCAGATACGCAGTATTTT. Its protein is CASSLGRRFHSDTQYF. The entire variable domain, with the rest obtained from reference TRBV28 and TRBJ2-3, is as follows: DVKVTQSSRYLVKRTGEKVFLECVQDMDHENMFWYRQDPGLGLRLIYFSYDVKMKEKGDIPEGYSVSREKKERFSLILESASTNQTSMYLCASSLGRRFHSDTQYFGPGTRLTVL.

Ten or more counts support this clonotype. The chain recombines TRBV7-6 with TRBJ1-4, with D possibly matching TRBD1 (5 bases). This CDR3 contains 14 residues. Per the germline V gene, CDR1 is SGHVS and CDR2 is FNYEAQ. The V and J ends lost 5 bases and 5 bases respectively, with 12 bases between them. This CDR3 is CASSPHRFNEKLFF. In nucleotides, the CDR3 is TGTGCCAGCAGCCCCCACAGGTTCAATGAAAAACTGTTTTTT. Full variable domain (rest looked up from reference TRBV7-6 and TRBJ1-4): GAGVSQSPRYKVTKRGQDVALRCDPISGHVSLYWYRQALGQGPEFLTYFNYEAQQDKSGLPNDRFSAERPEGSISTLTIQRTEQRDSAMYRCASSPHRFNEKLFFGSGTQLSVL.

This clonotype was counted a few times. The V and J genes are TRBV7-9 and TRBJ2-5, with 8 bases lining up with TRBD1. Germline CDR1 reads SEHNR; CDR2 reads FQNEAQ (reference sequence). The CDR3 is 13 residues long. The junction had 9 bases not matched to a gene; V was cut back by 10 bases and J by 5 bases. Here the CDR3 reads CATQQGADETQYF. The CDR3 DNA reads TGTGCCACCCAGCAGGGGGCGGATGAGACCCAGTACTTC.

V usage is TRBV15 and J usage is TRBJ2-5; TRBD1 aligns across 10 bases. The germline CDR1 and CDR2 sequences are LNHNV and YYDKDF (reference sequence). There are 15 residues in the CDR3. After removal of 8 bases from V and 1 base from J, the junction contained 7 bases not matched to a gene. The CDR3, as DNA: TGTGCCACCCGGGACAGGGGCCGACCCCAAGAGACCCAGTACTTC. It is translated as CATRDRGRPQETQYF.